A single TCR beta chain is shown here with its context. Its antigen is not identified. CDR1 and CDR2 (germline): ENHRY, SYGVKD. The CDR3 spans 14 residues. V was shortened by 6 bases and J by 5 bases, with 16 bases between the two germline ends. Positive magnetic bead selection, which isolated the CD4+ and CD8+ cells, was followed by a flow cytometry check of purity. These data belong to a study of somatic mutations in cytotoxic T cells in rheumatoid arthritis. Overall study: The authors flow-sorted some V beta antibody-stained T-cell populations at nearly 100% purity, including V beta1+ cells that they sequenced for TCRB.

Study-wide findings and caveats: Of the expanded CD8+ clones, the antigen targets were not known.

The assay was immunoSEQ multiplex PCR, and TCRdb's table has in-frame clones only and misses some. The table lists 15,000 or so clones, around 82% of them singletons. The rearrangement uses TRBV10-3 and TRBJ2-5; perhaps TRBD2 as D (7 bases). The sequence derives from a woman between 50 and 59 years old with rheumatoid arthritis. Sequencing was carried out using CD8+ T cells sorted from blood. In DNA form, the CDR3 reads TGTGCCATCAGCCCTTTAGGGGGGGCCGAGACCCAGTACTTC. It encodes CAISPLGGAETQYF.